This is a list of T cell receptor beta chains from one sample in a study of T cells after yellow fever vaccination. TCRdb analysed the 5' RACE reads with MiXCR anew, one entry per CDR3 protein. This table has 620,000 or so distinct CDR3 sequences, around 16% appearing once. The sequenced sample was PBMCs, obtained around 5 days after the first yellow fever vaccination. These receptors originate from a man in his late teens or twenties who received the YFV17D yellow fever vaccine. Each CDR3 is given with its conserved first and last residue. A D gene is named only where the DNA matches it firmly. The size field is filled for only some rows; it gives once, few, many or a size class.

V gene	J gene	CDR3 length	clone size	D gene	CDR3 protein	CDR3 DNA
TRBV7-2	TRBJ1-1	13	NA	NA	CASSLRRGIEAFF	TGTGCCAGCAGCTTACGGAGGGGCATTGAAGCTTTCTTT
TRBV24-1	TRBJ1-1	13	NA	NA	CATSDGMNTEAFF	TGTGCCACCAGTGATGGGATGAACACTGAAGCTTTCTTT
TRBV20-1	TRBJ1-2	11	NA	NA	CSARVGLGYTF	TGCAGTGCTAGGGTAGGGCTTGGCTACACCTTC
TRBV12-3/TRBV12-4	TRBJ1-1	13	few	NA	CASMRRKNTEAFF	TGTGCCAGCATGAGACGGAAGAACACTGAAGCTTTCTTT
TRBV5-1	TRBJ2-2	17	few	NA	CASSFSVGAGGTGELFF	TGCGCCAGCAGCTTTTCCGTGGGAGCGGGCGGCACCGGGGAGCTGTTTTTT
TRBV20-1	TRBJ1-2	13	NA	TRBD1	CSASPNRGYGYTF	TGCAGTGCTAGTCCTAACAGGGGTTATGGCTACACCTTC
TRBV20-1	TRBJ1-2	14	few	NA	CSARVGGLDYGYTF	TGCAGTGCTAGAGTGGGGGGCTTGGACTATGGCTACACCTTC
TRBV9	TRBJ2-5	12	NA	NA	CASSKGEGDQYF	TGTGCCAGCAGCAAGGGGGAGGGTGACCAGTACTTC
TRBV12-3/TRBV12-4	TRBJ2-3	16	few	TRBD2	CASSTSGAISTDTQYF	TGTGCCAGCAGTACTAGCGGGGCAATTAGCACAGATACGCAGTATTTT
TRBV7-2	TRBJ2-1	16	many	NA	CASSPPGSAAVNEQFF	TGTGCCAGCAGCCCACCGGGCTCGGCGGCTGTCAATGAGCAGTTCTTC
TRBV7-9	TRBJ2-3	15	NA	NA	CASSLGLALTDTQYF	TGTGCCAGCAGCCTCGGACTGGCCCTCACAGATACGCAGTATTTT
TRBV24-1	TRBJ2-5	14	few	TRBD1	CATSTGGDGKTQYF	TGTGCCACCAGTACAGGGGGCGACGGGAAGACCCAGTACTTC
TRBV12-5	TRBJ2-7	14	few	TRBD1	CASGLTPGTGEQYF	TGTGCTAGTGGTTTGACCCCCGGGACAGGCGAGCAGTACTTC
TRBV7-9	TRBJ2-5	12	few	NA	CASRAVQETQYF	TGTGCCAGCCGGGCAGTCCAAGAGACCCAGTACTTC
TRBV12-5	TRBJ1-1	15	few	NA	CASGLVLGFGTEAFF	TGTGCTAGTGGTTTGGTACTAGGGTTCGGGACTGAAGCTTTCTTT
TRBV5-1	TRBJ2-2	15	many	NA	CASSLVGQNTGELFF	TGCGCCAGCAGCTTGGTCGGACAGAACACCGGGGAGCTGTTTTTT
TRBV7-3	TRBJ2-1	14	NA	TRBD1	CASSTGTGNHEQFF	TGTGCCAGCTCGACCGGGACAGGGAACCATGAGCAGTTCTTC
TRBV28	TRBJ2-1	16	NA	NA	CASATWAQSSYNEQFF	TGTGCCAGCGCGACCTGGGCGCAGAGCTCCTACAATGAGCAGTTCTTC
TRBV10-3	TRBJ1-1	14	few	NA	CAISASTGNTEAFF	TGTGCCATCAGTGCCTCGACTGGAAACACTGAAGCTTTCTTT
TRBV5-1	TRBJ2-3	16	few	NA	CASSLANGGATDTQYF	TGCGCCAGCAGCTTGGCCAATGGCGGGGCCACAGATACGCAGTATTTT
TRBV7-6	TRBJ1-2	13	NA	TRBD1	CASCLGGAYGYTF	TGTGCCAGCTGCCTAGGGGGCGCTTACGGCTACACCTTC
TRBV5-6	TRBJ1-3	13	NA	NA	CASSLATRNTIYF	TGTGCCAGCAGCTTGGCTACCAGGAACACCATATATTTT
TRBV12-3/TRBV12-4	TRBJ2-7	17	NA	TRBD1	CASSPTSGTGGSYEQYF	TGTGCCAGCAGTCCAACTTCCGGGACAGGGGGCTCCTACGAGCAGTACTTC
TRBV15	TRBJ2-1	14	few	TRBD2	CATSRLGLAGVKFF	TGTGCCACCAGCAGACTGGGACTAGCGGGGGTAAAGTTCTTC
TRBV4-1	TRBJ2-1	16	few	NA	CASSQENQGWDNEQFF	TGCGCCAGCAGCCAAGAAAACCAGGGATGGGACAATGAGCAGTTCTTC
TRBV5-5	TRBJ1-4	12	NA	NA	CASSPSLDLLFF	TGTGCCAGCAGCCCGTCCTTAGACCTACTGTTTTTT
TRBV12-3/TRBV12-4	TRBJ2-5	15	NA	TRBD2	CASRGGLAGQETQYF	TGTGCCAGCAGGGGGGGACTAGCGGGACAAGAGACCCAGTACTTC
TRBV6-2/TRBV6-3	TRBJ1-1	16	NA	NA	CASTRVKGIGYTEAFF	TGTGCCAGCACTCGCGTTAAAGGGATAGGGTACACTGAAGCTTTCTTT
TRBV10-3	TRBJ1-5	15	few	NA	CAISDRGDSNQPQHF	TGTGCCATCAGTGACAGGGGAGATAGCAATCAGCCCCAGCATTTT
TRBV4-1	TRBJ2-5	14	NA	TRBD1	CASSQYRGVETQYF	TGCGCCAGCAGCCAATACAGGGGTGTAGAGACCCAGTACTTC
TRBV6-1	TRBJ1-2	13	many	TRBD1	CASSRTGPYGYTF	TGTGCCAGCAGCCGGACAGGTCCCTATGGCTACACCTTC
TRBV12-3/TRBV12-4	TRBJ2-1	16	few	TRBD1	CASSSGGAKLGDEQFF	TGTGCCAGCAGCTCAGGGGGCGCGAAGTTGGGTGATGAGCAGTTCTTC
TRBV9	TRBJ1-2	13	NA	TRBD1	CASGVQGGHGYTF	TGTGCCAGCGGAGTACAGGGGGGTCATGGCTACACCTTC
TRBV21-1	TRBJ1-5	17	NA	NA	CASSMAAGAWSNQPQHF	TGTGCCAGCAGCATGGCGGCAGGGGCTTGGAGCAATCAGCCCCAGCATTTT
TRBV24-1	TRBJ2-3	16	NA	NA	CATSDHQGRTTDTQYF	TGTGCCACCAGTGATCATCAGGGACGGACCACAGATACGCAGTATTTT
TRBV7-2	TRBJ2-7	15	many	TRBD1	CASSFAGTGAYEQYF	TGTGCCAGCAGCTTCGCCGGGACAGGGGCCTACGAGCAGTACTTC